The text below deals with one T cell receptor beta chain. It lacks a known antigen. The sample holds no much larger clone one base away, and base qualities are not on file. The library was generated by 5' RACE. The instrument was an Illumina HiSeq 2500. The second PCR ran for about 7 to 11 cycles and used a J-beta primer mix along with a sample-barcoded 5' primer. A template-switch 5' adaptor carrying 12 random nucleotides introduced a unique molecular identifier onto each TCR beta cDNA molecule. Each sample yielded at least 3 million CDR3-containing paired-end reads. First-strand cDNA was synthesized from all RNA with the Mint cDNA synthesis kit, primed by a TRBC-specific oligonucleotide. Following uracil-DNA glycosylase treatment, all cDNA underwent a first 18-cycle PCR with the universal primers M1SS and BC2_uni_R. As for the authors' bioinformatics: Each sample was normalized by randomly selecting 1 million high-quality reads, each carrying a distinct molecular identifier. Reads sharing molecular identifiers were discarded rather than binned into consensus sequences. MiTCR, set to a Q25 quality threshold and the strictest error-elimination algorithm, was used for CDR3 identification, clonotype clustering and error correction. A nonparametric unseen species model with Euler transformation was used to estimate lower-bound total TCR beta diversity. The public reads were run again by TCRdb, first through fastp at Q25 and then through MiXCR, and only productive beta chains were kept. Identical CDR3 protein sequences are pooled into one entry, listed with their most common genes and DNA. TCRdb, not the original authors, processed these V and J calls. The sample contains over a million distinct CDR3 sequences, approximately 42% of them found a single time. The biggest ten clones account for roughly 7.7% of the sample.

The data were taken from a study of blood T cells in healthy people across ages (dated by TCRdb to 2014 to 2015). For the study in its entirety: In model experiments, template switching captured roughly one uniquely barcoded TCR beta cDNA molecule for every two T cells. Age-related changes in TCR beta repertoire diversity were measured in the study by deep sequencing normalized with unique cDNA molecular identifiers. Donors were grouped into four age groups: young (average approximately 15 years), middle-aged (39), aged (roughly 67) and long-lived (82). To avoid experimental bias, donors of different ages were spread randomly across the sequencing lanes. Two additional independent replicas of 1 million unique cDNA reads from the same blood draw were analyzed for two donors (one aged 18 to 29 and one aged 80 or older). Study-wide findings and limitations: Compared with the aged group, the long-lived group had more naive CD4+ T cells, fewer expanded clones and increased TCR diversity, a pattern suggesting age selection. Observed TCR beta diversity correlated strongly with the percentage of naive T cells measured by flow cytometry. Conclusive comparison of naive and antigen-experienced compartments was prevented by the profiling of bulk unsorted PBMCs. Total diversity estimates from one million sequenced T cells were considered lower bounds and underestimates. Observed TCR beta diversity per million T cells fell roughly linearly with age, and a significant reduction was already apparent by age approximately 40. The CMV infection status of donors was not known, potentially confounding age-related changes in expanded clonotypes.

Reading from cysteine to phenylalanine, the CDR3 counts 18 amino acids. Only CDR3 DNA is held: 54 bases, read in frame from base 1. Systemically healthy Caucasian individuals from Russia, roughly 40 in total and aged about 6 to 95 years, were included as donors. Around 10 milliliters of peripheral blood were drawn from each donor into EDTA-treated Vacutainer tubes. Ficoll-Paque density-gradient centrifugation was used to isolate PBMCs, with at least 6.5 million per sample. Trizol reagent was used to extract total RNA from PBMCs, with at least 6 micrograms per sample. For every donor, flow cytometry on a PBMC aliquot measured the percentage of naive CD45RAhigh/CD27high T cells.

Sequenced sample: blood. The chain is encoded by TRBV21-1 joined to TRBJ2-3; the DNA was not used to check the table's D call, TRBD1. TRBV21-1 is recorded as a pseudogene. The TCR comes from a woman between 18 and 30 years old in good health. The CDR3 reads CASSKSASWQGVTDTQYF. The DNA reads as follows: TGTGCCAGCAGCAAATCTGCCAGTTGGCAGGGGGTAACAGATACGCAGTATTTT.